The sample holds a few counts of the clone carrying this TCR beta chain. Its target is not known. One entry per CDR3 protein results from TCRdb running MiXCR on the reads. This sample carries about 57,000 distinct CDR3 sequences, 20% of them seen once, and the ten largest clones take 73%. The entry originates in a study of T cell repertoires in cytomegalovirus infection. Study background: The public TCR beta signatures pointed to both CMV infection and matching HLA type. Study-wide results and limits: HLA-C-restricted CMV clonotypes gave the most frequent clonotype in two of eight donors. Cumulative frequency of public TCR beta families picked out carriers of CMV plus the relevant HLA.

Trimming took off 5 bases at V and 4 bases at J, with 17 bases between the two ends. CDR3 length: 15 amino acids. CDR1 and CDR2 from the germline V gene are SEHNR and FQNEAQ (reference sequence). The input for sequencing was CD8+ T cells from cultured PBMCs, taken from culture after CMV antigen stimulation. The chain employs TRBV7-9 and TRBJ1-2, with D maybe TRBD1 (5 bases). The origin of this receptor is a human donor in good health (CMV status not recorded). Some clones in this sample may be carry-over from other donors' samples. Here the CDR3 reads CASSAPPDSVYGYTF. CDR3 coding DNA: TGTGCCAGCAGCGCACCCCCTGACAGTGTCTATGGCTACACCTTC.